This T cell receptor beta chain was sequenced for a study of cytomegalovirus exposure and HLA in healthy donors. Across the whole study: Within the Caucasian-associated ancestry cluster were roughly 81% of the 398 genotyped donors.

The length of the CDR3 is 16 residues. Germline assignment: CDR1 SGHKS and CDR2 YYEKEE (reference sequence). V was clipped by 4 bases and J by 6 bases; unmatched bases: 9. This clone appeared a few times. As yet, its antigen is unknown. With 60 Vbeta and 13 Jbeta primers, the PCR was carried out. Clones were sequenced by immunoSEQ multiplex PCR, and TCRdb holds only the in-frame ones, with some missing. The table lists some 150,000 clones, about 79% of them singletons. Study results and caveats: The study assumed roughly uniform donor sequencing depth for presence/absence analyses. In an earlier analysis, about 90% or about 30%: the productive usage of most TCR beta V segments. The classifier reportedly diagnosed cytomegalovirus status with high sensitivity and specificity.

The sequenced sample consisted of PBMCs. V and J are TRBV5-5 and TRBJ2-1, with 11 bases identical to TRBD2. This receptor was obtained from a woman aged 25-40 years in good health and CMV-seronegative. The CDR3 bases are TGTGCCAGCAGCAGAGATCTAGCGGGGGGCCTCAATGAGCAGTTCTTC. Residues: CASSRDLAGGLNEQFF.